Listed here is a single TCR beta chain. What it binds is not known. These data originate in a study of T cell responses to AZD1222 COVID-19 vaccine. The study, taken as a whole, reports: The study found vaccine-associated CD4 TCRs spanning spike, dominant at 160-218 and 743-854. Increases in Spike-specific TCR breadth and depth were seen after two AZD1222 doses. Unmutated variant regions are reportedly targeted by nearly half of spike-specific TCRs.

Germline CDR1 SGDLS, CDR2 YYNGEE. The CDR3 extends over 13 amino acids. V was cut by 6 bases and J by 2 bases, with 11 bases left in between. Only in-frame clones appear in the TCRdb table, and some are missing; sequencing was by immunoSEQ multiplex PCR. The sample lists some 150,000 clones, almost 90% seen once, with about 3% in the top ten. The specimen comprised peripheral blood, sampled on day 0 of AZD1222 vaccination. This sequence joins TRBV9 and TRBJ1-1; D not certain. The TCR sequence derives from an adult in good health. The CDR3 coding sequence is TGTGCCAGCACCCTAGTCAGTAACACTGAAGCTTTCTTT. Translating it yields CASTLVSNTEAFF.